This T cell receptor (beta chain) was sequenced during a study of blood T cell repertoires in COVID-19. Overall study: There were acute and convalescent COVID-19 samples, and they came from the United States, Italy and Spain. T cells, B-cell-depleted T cells, or PBMCs supplied cDNA or gDNA.

This clone was counted a few times. Source study methods: Cell counts per sample came from amplifying reference gene primers. Produced via immunoSEQ multiplex PCR; TCRdb's table is partial and in-frame only. V and J calls and clone size follow that table, whereas D and trimming were derived from the DNA. The table records under 300,000 clones, 70% to 90% of them present only once. The germline V gene encodes CDR1 KGHDR and CDR2 SFDVKD. The CDR3 runs 14 residues. V lost 6 bases to trimming and J lost 6 bases; unmatched junction nucleotides: 6. Sequencing was performed on peripheral blood. The source of this sequence is a young man who had recovered from COVID-19. This chain uses TRBV24-1 with TRBJ2-2, with 7 bases lining up with TRBD1. The CDR3 sequence is CATSRGRFPGELFF. DNA for the CDR3: TGTGCCACCAGTAGGGGGCGCTTCCCCGGGGAGCTGTTTTTT.